These T cell receptor beta chains were read from a single sample in a study of blood T cell repertoires in COVID-19. Assay: immunoSEQ multiplex PCR; the TCRdb copy retains only in-frame clones and omits some. The sample carries roughly 180,000 clones, around 81% recorded once. Sequenced: peripheral blood. All receptors come from a middle-aged woman with COVID-19, enrolled during active disease. CDR3s include the opening cysteine and the closing phenylalanine or tryptophan. Each record gives: clone size, D gene, J gene, V gene, CDR3 protein, CDR3 DNA. A D gene is named only where the DNA matches it firmly. The listing skips clone size in some rows; elsewhere it reads once, few, many or a size class.

>few|NA|TRBJ2-1|TRBV25-1
CASSEYRYNEQFF
TGTGCCAGCAGTGAATACCGGTACAATGAGCAGTTCTTC
>NA|TRBD2|TRBJ2-3|TRBV3-1/TRBV3-2
CASSHQLAGTDTQYF
TGTGCCAGCAGCCACCAACTAGCGGGCACAGATACGCAGTATTTT
>few|NA|TRBJ1-3|TRBV9
CASSVLESPRNTIYF
TGTGCCAGCAGCGTACTTGAGAGTCCCAGAAACACCATATATTTT
>NA|NA|TRBJ1-6|TRBV18
CASSIRGDNSPLHF
TGTGCCAGCTCAATACGGGGGGATAATTCACCCCTCCACTTT
>NA|NA|TRBJ2-3|TRBV27
CASSLSAFLVDTQYF
TGTGCCAGCAGTTTATCGGCATTTCTTGTCGATACGCAGTATTTT
>NA|NA|TRBJ1-4|TRBV2
CASRATSGEKLFF
TGTGCCAGCAGAGCGACGTCCGGGGAAAAACTGTTTTTT
>NA|NA|TRBJ2-2|TRBV7-8
CASSFSSTGELFF
TGTGCCAGCAGCTTTAGCTCCACCGGGGAGCTGTTTTTT
>NA|TRBD1|TRBJ2-5|TRBV5-4
CASSPRTGEETQYF
TGTGCCAGCAGCCCTCGGACAGGGGAAGAGACCCAGTACTTC
>once|NA|TRBJ2-1|TRBV30
CAWKRRVDEQFF
TGTGCCTGGAAGAGGAGAGTGGATGAGCAGTTCTTC
>once|NA|TRBJ2-7|TRBV6-1
CASSERPDYLPYEQYF
TGTGCCAGCAGTGAAAGGCCGGACTACCTTCCCTACGAGCAGTACTTC
>NA|NA|TRBJ2-3|TRBV19
CASSIGGGTDTQYF
TGTGCCAGTAGTATAGGGGGGGGCACAGATACGCAGTATTTT
>NA|NA|TRBJ1-1|TRBV5-8
CASSLEGGRTEAFF
TGTGCCAGCAGCTTGGAAGGTGGGCGTACTGAAGCTTTCTTT
>NA|TRBD1|TRBJ2-1|TRBV15
CATSRQQGRRFF
TGTGCCACCAGCAGACAACAGGGGCGCCGGTTCTTC
>NA|TRBD1|TRBJ1-2|TRBV5-4
CASSGTGLRYGYTF
TGTGCCAGCAGCGGGACAGGACTCCGCTATGGCTACACCTTC
>NA|TRBD2|TRBJ2-7|TRBV5-1
CASSSLAGGGYEQYF
TGCGCCAGCAGCTCCCTGGCGGGAGGTGGGTACGAGCAGTACTTC
>NA|NA|TRBJ1-4|TRBV9
CASSAAGLGEKLFF
TGTGCCAGCTCCGCGGCAGGGCTAGGGGAAAAACTGTTTTTT
>NA|NA|TRBJ1-1|TRBV19
CASSMSGENTEAFF
TGTGCCAGTAGTATGTCGGGGGAGAACACTGAAGCTTTCTTT
>NA|TRBD2|TRBJ2-1|TRBV27
CATAGTSGTSEQFF
TGTGCCACCGCAGGGACTAGCGGGACTAGTGAGCAGTTCTTC
>NA|TRBD2|TRBJ2-3|TRBV30
CAWWEGYTQYF
TGTGCCTGGTGGGAGGGTTATACGCAGTATTTT
>NA|NA|TRBJ2-4|TRBV28
CASSPPRGLGSTSAKNIQYF
TGTGCCAGCAGTCCCCCACGCGGGTTGGGTAGTACGTCGGCCAAAAACATTCAGTACTTC
>NA|NA|TRBJ1-1|TRBV12-3/TRBV12-4
CASSFGATEAFF
TGTGCCAGCAGTTTTGGGGCCACTGAAGCTTTCTTT
>NA|TRBD1|TRBJ1-5|TRBV4-1
CASSLSGTGVGQPQHF
TGCGCCAGCAGCCTCTCCGGGACAGGGGTAGGGCAGCCCCAGCATTTT
>NA|NA|TRBJ2-7|TRBV20-1
CSASGGFSYEQYF
TGCAGTGCTAGTGGTGGTTTTAGTTACGAGCAGTACTTC
>NA|NA|TRBJ1-1|TRBV25-1
CASSEGGSNTEAFF
TGTGCCAGCAGTGAGGGGGGTTCGAACACTGAAGCTTTCTTT
>NA|NA|TRBJ2-5|TRBV5-4
CASSLVRKTKEETQYF
TGTGCCAGCAGCTTGGTCCGGAAAACTAAGGAAGAAACCCAGTACTTC
>once|NA|TRBJ2-7|TRBV7-9
CASSLVASSYEQYF
TGTGCCAGCAGCTTAGTTGCTAGCTCCTACGAGCAGTACTTC
>NA|NA|TRBJ2-1|TRBV29-1
CSVRYNEQFF
TGCAGCGTCAGGTACAATGAGCAGTTCTTC
>NA|NA|TRBJ2-1|TRBV24-1
CATSYYNEQFF
TGTGCCACCAGTTACTACAATGAGCAGTTCTTC
>NA|TRBD1|TRBJ1-2|TRBV5-1
CASSSGQGLLYTF
TGCGCCAGCAGCTCCGGACAGGGGTTACTCTACACCTTC
>NA|NA|TRBJ2-1|TRBV7-9
CASSSTVSSYNEQFF
TGTGCCAGCAGTTCGACAGTAAGCTCCTACAATGAGCAGTTCTTC
>NA|TRBD1|TRBJ1-6|TRBV5-8
CASSRGQGHSPLHF
TGTGCCAGCAGCAGGGGACAGGGGCATTCACCCCTCCACTTT